The 6 T cell receptor beta chains in this list originate from one sample, sequenced in a study of shared clonotypes between healthy human individuals. Clones were sequenced by immunoSEQ multiplex PCR, and TCRdb holds only the in-frame ones, with some missing. The sample carries about 2 million clones, about 95% recorded once. CD8 cells regarded as naive lacked CD45RO, were positively chosen for CCR7, and omitted terminally differentiated effector memory CD45RA+ cells. The sample was naive CD8+ T cells sorted from blood. Receptors were obtained from a man aged 18 to 29 in good health.

This clone was observed a single time. V and J are TRBV27 and TRBJ2-3, with 10 bases identical to TRBD2. V trimming: 8 bases; J trimming: 9 bases; junction bases outside the gene matches: 14. In germline, CDR1 is MNHEY, CDR2 SMNVEV (reference sequence). CDR3 length: 15 amino acids. The CDR3 region is CASSSFGLAGETQYF. CDR3 DNA: TGTGCCAGCTCTTCATTTGGGCTAGCGGGAGAGACGCAGTATTTT.

Regarding this clone: This specimen includes other DNA sequences encoding the same CDR3. In nucleotides, the CDR3 is TGTGCCAGCAGTGAAGTTCCCGGGGAGCTGTTTTTT. This gives the protein CASSEVPGELFF. This chain links TRBV6-1 with TRBJ2-2; D not certain. Trimming removed 1 base from V and 6 bases from J, with 3 bases in between. Per germline, CDR1 MNHNS and CDR2 SASEGT. The CDR3 loop spans 12 amino acids.

This clone was seen once. J is TRBJ2-7 and V is TRBV4-1, with 8 bases aligning to TRBD2. The CDR3 runs to 16 residues. Germline loops: CDR1 MGHRA, CDR2 YSYEKL. Germline trimming cut 0 bases from V and 0 bases from J; bases unmatched to any gene: 4. The CDR3 loop is CASSQDLGLGSYEQYF. CDR3 DNA sequence: TGCGCCAGCAGCCAAGATCTGGGACTAGGCTCCTACGAGCAGTACTTC.

The V call is TRBV2, the J call TRBJ2-5, with 11 bases identical to TRBD2. V lost 5 bases, J lost 4 bases, and 15 bases stayed unmatched. CDR1 SNHLY and CDR2 FYNNEI come from the germline V gene. This CDR3 is 18 amino acids long. Here the CDR3 reads CASSPSLAGGTLLETQYF. The CDR3 DNA reads as TGTGCCAGCAGTCCGAGCCTAGCGGGGGGCACCCTTTTAGAGACCCAGTACTTC.

This clone was detected only a few times. The CDR3 is CASSVVDTGELFF. The DNA of the CDR3 is TGTGCCAGCAGTGTAGTTGACACCGGGGAGCTGTTTTTT. The J gene is TRBJ2-2, the V gene TRBV6-1; no firm D call. Germline V gene lookup returns CDR1 MNHNS and CDR2 SASEGT. Deletions cut 4 bases from V and 3 bases from J, with 6 bases between. There are 13 residues in the CDR3.

The V gene is TRBV5-6, the J gene TRBJ2-3; D is uncertain. V lost 0 bases to trimming and J lost 8 bases, with 10 bases between them. Germline V CDR1 and CDR2: SGHDT, YYEEEE. This CDR3 comprises 13 residues. Written as DNA, the CDR3 is TGTGCCAGCAGCTTGGCCGAAGTAGGTACGCAGTATTTT. It is translated as CASSLAEVGTQYF.